Listed here are 22 T cell receptor beta chains from one sample, sequenced in a study of blood T cell repertoires in COVID-19. Data came from immunoSEQ multiplex PCR; TCRdb stores just in-frame clones and leaves some out. Here the sample spans roughly 92,000 clones, 86% being singletons. The sequenced material came from peripheral blood. All receptors derive from a man in his fifties or sixties with acute or convalescent COVID-19.

This clone was counted a single time. The CDR3 region has the DNA TGTGCCAGCACCTCGGGAGGACGGGGGGAGACCCAGTACTTC. Translating gives CASTSGGRGETQYF. The chain recombines TRBV6-6 with TRBJ2-5; 7 bases fit TRBD2. CDR3 length equals 14 residues. Germline V gene lookup returns CDR1 MNHNY and CDR2 SVGAGI (reference sequence). Trimming cost V 7 bases and J 5 bases; bases outside gene matches: 10.

The chain combines TRBV18 with TRBJ2-6; D not resolved. Trimming left V 2 bases short and J 0 bases short, with 5 bases between. There are 15 residues in the CDR3. Germline V gene data show CDR1 as KGHSH and CDR2 as LQKENI. This CDR3 is CASSPSGSGANVLTF. The CDR3 nucleotides read TGTGCCAGCTCACCATCGGGCTCTGGGGCCAACGTCCTGACTTTC.

The V gene is TRBV6-9, the J gene TRBJ2-7; maybe TRBD1 (5 bases). V was shortened by 6 bases and J by 6 bases, with 24 bases between the two germline ends. The CDR3 extends over 16 amino acids. Germline CDR1 is MNHGY and CDR2 is SVAAGI. CDR3 DNA sequence: TGTGCCAGCAGCCATCCTCCAGGGTTCCTTCGCGGCGAGCAGTACTTC. This codes for CASSHPPGFLRGEQYF.

The chain uses TRBV27 and TRBJ2-7; 8 bases line up with TRBD1. This CDR3 is 16 amino acids long. Germline V CDR1 and CDR2: MNHEY, SMNVEV (reference sequence). V lost 0 bases, J lost 3 bases, and 7 bases stayed unmatched. The DNA of the CDR3 is TGTGCCAGCAGTTTATCGACAGGGGAGATCCTCTACGAGCAGTACTTC. It yields the protein CASSLSTGEILYEQYF.

The rearrangement joins TRBV7-9 to TRBJ2-1; D gene ambiguous. There are 13 residues in the CDR3. V gave up 1 base and J gave up 4 bases, with 5 bases separating them. Germline V CDR1 and CDR2: SEHNR, FQNEAQ (reference sequence). The CDR3 sequence: CASSLGTYNEQFF. The CDR3 nucleotides read TGTGCCAGCAGCTTAGGCACATACAATGAGCAGTTCTTC.

This clone came up once. The chain is built from TRBV19 and TRBJ2-5; TRBD1 agrees at 8 bases. The germline V gene encodes CDR1 LNHDA and CDR2 SQIVND (reference sequence). J was trimmed by 5 bases and V by 4 bases; bases with no gene match: 3. The CDR3 spans 13 residues. CDR3 amino acids: CASSTTGGETQYF. The DNA for the CDR3 is TGTGCCAGTAGTACAACAGGGGGGGAGACCCAGTACTTC.

J is TRBJ2-5 and V is TRBV29-1, with D possibly being TRBD1 (5 bases). Germline CDR1 SQVTM, CDR2 ANQGSEA. CDR3 size: 11 residues. V lost 7 bases, J lost 2 bases, and 8 bases lay in between. CDR3 nucleotides: TGCAGCGCCCGGACACAAGAGACCCAGTACTTC. It yields the protein CSARTQETQYF.

The chain uses TRBV12-3 or TRBV12-4 and TRBJ2-7; TRBD1 might be the D (5 bases). The V gene lost 2 bases and the J gene lost 4 bases, with 9 bases spanning the gap. This CDR3 is built from 13 residues. CDR3 amino acids: CASSLPDRYEQYF. The CDR3 nucleotides read TGTGCCAGCAGTTTACCAGACAGATACGAGCAGTACTTC.

This rearrangement joins TRBV10-3 to TRBJ2-7; D may be TRBD2 (5 bases). Germline V CDR1 and CDR2: ENHRY, SYGVKD. The V gene lost 0 bases and the J gene lost 1 base, with 7 bases spanning the gap. The CDR3 has 14 residues. The CDR3 sequence is CAISESLGSYEQYF. As DNA, the CDR3 is TGTGCCATCAGTGAGTCACTAGGATCCTACGAGCAGTACTTC.

The chain employs TRBV11-2 and TRBJ2-3; the D gene is possibly TRBD2 (6 bases). CDR1 and CDR2 from the germline V gene are SGHAT and FQNNGV. Trimming took 4 bases from V and 6 from J, leaving 20 bases between them. This CDR3 has 16 amino acids. CDR3 region: CASSSGVGTPGDTQYF. The CDR3 nucleotides read TGTGCCAGCAGCTCTGGGGTGGGGACTCCCGGGGATACGCAGTATTTT.

The rearrangement links TRBV7-8 to TRBJ2-1; 9 positions agree with TRBD2. The CDR3 sequence is 16 residues long. The J segment lost 8 bases and the V segment lost 1 base, leaving 9 bases of the junction unmatched. Germline CDR1 and CDR2: SGHVS and FQNEAQ. The CDR3 DNA reads as TGTGCCAGCAGCTTAGTGGGCGGGAGGGCCTTGTATGAGCAGTTCTTC. Its protein product is CASSLVGGRALYEQFF.

This rearrangement joins TRBV29-1 to TRBJ2-7; D perhaps matches TRBD1 (6 bases). The V gene's germline CDR1 is SQVTM and CDR2 ANQGSEA. The V and J ends lost 6 bases and 2 bases respectively, with 23 bases between them. The CDR3 covers 16 residues. CDR3 residues: CSVLDPGQPTAYEQYF. The CDR3, as DNA: TGCAGCGTCCTCGACCCCGGACAGCCCACTGCCTACGAGCAGTACTTC.

This chain links TRBV5-1 with TRBJ1-2, with 10 bases aligning to TRBD1. This CDR3 comprises 12 residues. Looked up from germline, CDR1 is SGHRS and CDR2 is YFSETQ. J lost 11 bases, V lost 4 bases, and 5 bases had no gene match. The CDR3 bases are TGCGCCAGCAGCCCCGGACAGGGGGTGTACACCTTC. It yields the protein CASSPGQGVYTF.

The genes are TRBV5-1 and TRBJ2-1; possibly TRBD2 for D (5 bases). Germline values: CDR1 SGHRS, CDR2 YFSETQ. Trimming left V 0 bases short and J 5 bases short, with 15 bases between. The CDR3 length is 16 residues. CDR3 bases: TGCGCCAGCAGCTTGGCGGCTAGCTGGACCGACAATGAGCAGTTCTTC. Translation: CASSLAASWTDNEQFF.

The chain joins TRBV5-4 to TRBJ2-1; 11 bases match TRBD2. CDR3 length: 16 residues. Germline lookup yields CDR1 SGHNT and CDR2 YYREEE (reference sequence). Trimming removed 4 bases from V and 4 bases from J; junction bases left unmatched: 7. Here the CDR3 reads CASSRTGTSGYNEQFF. Here the CDR3 DNA reads TGTGCCAGCAGCCGGACCGGGACTAGCGGATACAATGAGCAGTTCTTC.

The chain has TRBV7-2 and TRBJ2-3; D gene uncertain. The CDR3 spans 14 residues. Germline values: CDR1 SGHTA, CDR2 FQGNSA. Trimming pared 1 base from V and 1 base from J, leaving 6 bases between. The CDR3 sequence: CASSLEPGTDTQYF. The CDR3 region has the DNA TGTGCCAGCAGCTTAGAACCGGGCACAGATACGCAGTATTTT. The variable domain in full, with the rest retrieved from reference TRBV7-2 and TRBJ2-3, is GAGVSQSPSNKVTEKGKDVELRCDPISGHTALYWYRQSLGQGLEFLIYFQGNSAPDKSGLPSDRFSAERTGGSVSTLTIQRTQQEDSAVYLCASSLEPGTDTQYFGPGTRLTVL.

The chain uses TRBV27 and TRBJ1-5; no reliable D call. V lost 3 bases to trimming and J lost 0 bases, with 6 bases between them. Germline lookup yields CDR1 MNHEY and CDR2 SMNVEV (reference sequence). CDR3 length: 14 amino acids. Written as DNA, the CDR3 is TGTGCCAGCAGTTTTTCGTCTAGCAATCAGCCCCAGCATTTT. Translation: CASSFSSSNQPQHF.

The genes are TRBV11-3 and TRBJ1-2; 7 bases are shared with TRBD1. The CDR3 has 16 amino acids. The V gene's germline CDR1 is SGHNT and CDR2 YENEEA. Trimming took 1 base from V and 0 from J; bases not matched to a gene: 5. CDR3 sequence: CASSLGRDRPNYGYTF. In DNA form, the CDR3 reads TGTGCCAGCAGCTTAGGCCGGGACAGACCTAACTATGGCTACACCTTC. Using reference TRBV11-3 and TRBJ1-2 for the parts outside the CDR3, the full variable domain is EAGVVQSPRYKIIEKKQPVAFWCNPISGHNTLYWYLQNLGQGPELLIRYENEEAVDDSQLPKDRFSAERLKGVDSTLKIQPAELGDSAVYLCASSLGRDRPNYGYTFGSGTRLTVV.

The rearrangement links TRBV7-3 to TRBJ2-1, with 13 bases lining up with TRBD2. Germline CDR1 SGHTA, CDR2 FQGTGA. There are 16 residues in the CDR3. After removal of 2 bases from V and 7 bases from J, the junction contained 5 bases not matched to a gene. CDR3 in amino acids: CASSLDRLAGGNEQFF. The CDR3 DNA sequence: TGTGCCAGCAGCTTAGATCGACTAGCGGGAGGTAATGAGCAGTTCTTC.

The rearrangement links TRBV19 to TRBJ2-7; a possible D gene is TRBD2 (7 bases). The CDR3 loop spans 13 amino acids. Germline V gene lookup returns CDR1 LNHDA and CDR2 SQIVND (reference sequence). V lost 7 bases to trimming and J lost 6 bases, with 16 bases between them. The CDR3 nucleotides read TGTGCCAGTACCACAGGGAGGGGCTCCGAGCAGTACTTC. It translates to CASTTGRGSEQYF.

In this sample, this clone turned up once. This chain joins TRBV5-6 and TRBJ2-3; 9 nucleotides line up with TRBD1. This CDR3 region has 15 residues. V shed 0 bases, J shed 6 bases, and the junction held 5 bases outside the gene matches. From germline, CDR1 is SGHDT and CDR2 YYEEEE. Written as DNA, the CDR3 is TGTGCCAGCAGCTTGGTGGGACAGGGAGGGGATACGCAGTATTTT. It specifies CASSLVGQGGDTQYF. Full variable domain (remainder filled in from reference TRBV5-6 and TRBJ2-3): DAGVTQSPTHLIKTRGQQVTLRCSPKSGHDTVSWYQQALGQGPQFIFQYYEEEERQRGNFPDRFSGHQFPNYSSELNVNALLLGDSALYLCASSLVGQGGDTQYFGPGTRLTVL.

This clone was found once. The chain has TRBV5-1 and TRBJ2-7, with a possible D match to TRBD2 (5 bases). The CDR3 contains 15 residues. The ends were cut back, 2 bases at V and 3 bases at J, with 15 bases in the middle. Germline values: CDR1 SGHRS, CDR2 YFSETQ. In DNA, the CDR3 is TGCGCCAGCAGCTTAGCGGCGGGCGATTACTACGAGCAGTACTTC. Translating it yields CASSLAAGDYYEQYF.